A selection of T cell receptor beta chains follows, all from one sample in a study of shared clonotypes between healthy human individuals. Assay used: immunoSEQ multiplex PCR; TCRdb lists only in-frame clones, some missing. The table has roughly 550,000 clones, over 95% seen once. Sequenced: naive CD8+ T cells sorted from blood. The receptors were gathered from a young woman in good health. CDR3s include the opening cysteine and the closing phenylalanine or tryptophan. The D gene is left open where the match is weak. A row's size may be missing; if present it is once, few, many or a size class.

>.|TRBD2|TRBJ2-1|TRBV28
CASSVRLAGEINNEQFF
TGTGCCAGCAGTGTCCGACTAGCGGGAGAGATTAACAATGAGCAGTTCTTC
>.|TRBD2|TRBJ2-2|TRBV7-9
CASSLTSENTGELFF
TGTGCCAGCAGCTTGACTAGCGAGAACACCGGGGAGCTGTTTTTT
>.|.|TRBJ1-3|TRBV4-1
CASSQDSRSGNTIYF
TGCGCCAGCAGCCAGGACAGCAGGTCTGGAAACACCATATATTTT
>.|.|TRBJ2-3|TRBV29-1
CSVFPRSTDTQYF
TGCAGCGTTTTCCCCCGCAGCACAGATACGCAGTATTTT
>.|TRBD2|TRBJ2-3|TRBV2
CASSSNPTFNSDLSGGSTDTQYF
TGTGCCAGCAGTTCGAACCCAACCTTTAACAGCGACCTTAGCGGGGGCAGCACAGATACGCAGTATTTT
>.|.|TRBJ2-7|TRBV7-8
CASSALPGLNEQYF
TGTGCCAGCAGCGCCCTTCCGGGACTGAACGAGCAGTACTTC
>.|TRBD2|TRBJ2-2|TRBV18
CASSQNTSGRLNTGELFF
TGTGCCAGCTCACAAAACACTAGCGGGAGGCTGAACACCGGGGAGCTGTTTTTT
>.|.|TRBJ2-2|TRBV30
CACPGTHDTGELFF
TGTGCCTGCCCCGGGACTCATGACACCGGGGAGCTGTTTTTT
>.|TRBD1|TRBJ2-5|TRBV6-6
CASSALWTGGKETQYF
TGTGCCAGCAGTGCGCTTTGGACAGGGGGAAAAGAGACCCAGTACTTC
>.|.|TRBJ2-1|TRBV5-1
CASSPKWEEYNEQFF
TGCGCCAGCAGCCCAAAGTGGGAGGAGTACAATGAGCAGTTCTTC
>.|.|TRBJ1-5|TRBV7-9
CASSLVRKGSGNQPQHF
TGTGCCAGCAGCTTAGTAAGAAAGGGCTCGGGCAATCAGCCCCAGCATTTT
>.|.|TRBJ1-6|TRBV10-3
CASNTDGSSPLHF
TGTGCCAGCAACACCGACGGGAGTTCACCCCTCCACTTT
>once|.|TRBJ2-1|TRBV5-4
CASSLAENYEQFF
TGTGCCAGCAGCTTGGCCGAGAATTATGAGCAGTTCTTC
>.|TRBD2|TRBJ2-1|TRBV6-4
CASSPRLAGVHEQFF
TGTGCCAGCAGTCCTCGACTAGCGGGAGTCCATGAGCAGTTCTTC
>.|TRBD2|TRBJ2-3|TRBV5-1
CASSLAWRESTDTQYF
TGCGCCAGCAGCTTGGCCTGGCGGGAGAGCACAGATACGCAGTATTTT
>.|TRBD1|TRBJ1-2|TRBV19
CASSIDPPGQRAGGYTF
TGTGCCAGTAGTATAGACCCCCCGGGACAGCGGGCGGGTGGCTACACCTTC
>.|.|TRBJ2-7|TRBV25-1
CASRAGDEQYF
TGTGCCAGCAGGGCAGGCGACGAGCAGTACTTC
>.|TRBD2|TRBJ2-1|TRBV19
CASSRVSGGLAAIYEQFF
TGTGCCAGTAGTAGAGTATCAGGGGGACTAGCGGCGATCTATGAGCAGTTCTTC
>.|.|TRBJ2-5|TRBV10-1
CASSGYPQETQYF
TGCGCCAGCAGCGGCTACCCCCAAGAGACCCAGTACTTC
>.|.|TRBJ2-7|TRBV27
CASTPGTGGEQYF
TGTGCCAGCACCCCAGGGACCGGAGGCGAGCAGTACTTC
>few|.|TRBJ2-5|TRBV28
CASSFRPGRKETQYF
TGTGCCAGCAGTTTTCGCCCGGGACGGAAAGAGACCCAGTACTTC
>.|.|TRBJ2-5|TRBV27
CASFKETQYF
TGTGCCAGTTTTAAAGAGACCCAGTACTTC
>.|.|TRBJ2-7|TRBV6-6
CASSYDGGNPHEQYF
TGTGCCAGCAGTTACGATGGCGGGAATCCTCACGAGCAGTACTTC
>.|.|TRBJ2-3|TRBV30
CAWSVPTDTQYF
TGTGCCTGGAGTGTCCCTACAGATACGCAGTATTTT
>once|.|TRBJ2-2|TRBV7-9
CASTPAGQATGELFF
TGTGCCAGCACCCCGGCTGGGCAGGCCACCGGGGAGCTGTTTTTT
>.|.|TRBJ1-5|TRBV4-1
CASSPVGGRGGQPQHF
TGCGCCAGCAGCCCTGTGGGTGGGAGGGGCGGTCAGCCCCAGCATTTT
>.|.|TRBJ2-5|TRBV28
CASSFRGLEETQYF
TGTGCCAGCAGTTTTCGGGGGCTGGAGGAGACCCAGTACTTC
>.|.|TRBJ1-5|TRBV28
CASSRQISNQPQHF
TGTGCCAGCAGCCGACAGATTAGCAATCAGCCCCAGCATTTT
>.|.|TRBJ2-1|TRBV19
CASSNEGDEQFF
TGTGCCAGTAGTAATGAGGGTGATGAGCAGTTCTTC
>.|.|TRBJ1-2|TRBV13
CASSSHPSRNNYGYTF
TGTGCCAGCAGCTCACACCCGAGCCGAAATAACTATGGCTACACCTTC
>.|.|TRBJ1-1|TRBV4-1
CASSQNHGARTEAFF
TGCGCCAGCAGCCAAAATCACGGGGCTAGGACTGAAGCTTTCTTT
>.|.|TRBJ2-7|TRBV7-2
CASSLFLGVNEQYF
TGTGCCAGCAGCTTATTTCTGGGAGTCAACGAGCAGTACTTC
>.|.|TRBJ2-1|TRBV27
CASSLLNEGNEQFF
TGTGCCAGCAGTTTATTGAACGAAGGAAATGAGCAGTTCTTC
>.|.|TRBJ2-1|TRBV4-1
CASSQERGDFGLDEQFF
TGCGCCAGCAGCCAAGAACGGGGTGACTTCGGGTTAGATGAGCAGTTCTTC
>.|TRBD2|TRBJ2-1|TRBV7-9
CASSLPEESGRARNEQFF
TGTGCCAGCAGCCTCCCAGAAGAGAGCGGGAGGGCCAGGAATGAGCAGTTCTTC
>.|.|TRBJ1-1|TRBV6-5
CASSYRQTNTEAFF
TGTGCCAGCAGTTATCGACAGACGAACACTGAAGCTTTCTTT
>.|.|TRBJ1-5|TRBV15
CATRDENQPQHF
TGTGCCACCAGGGACGAAAATCAGCCCCAGCATTTT
>.|.|TRBJ1-2|TRBV7-9
CAARRRGPGYTF
TGTGCCGCGCGAAGGAGGGGACCCGGCTACACCTTC
>.|.|TRBJ1-2|TRBV6-5
CASSDKRNYGYTF
TGTGCCAGCAGTGATAAAAGAAACTATGGCTACACCTTC
>.|TRBD1|TRBJ1-5|TRBV19
CASRFRGINQPQHF
TGTGCCAGTCGGTTCAGGGGGATCAATCAGCCCCAGCATTTT
>.|TRBD1|TRBJ2-7|TRBV7-2
CASSLAWDRGSYEQYF
TGTGCCAGCAGCCTCGCATGGGACAGGGGCTCCTACGAGCAGTACTTC
>.|.|TRBJ2-7|TRBV7-9
CASSGRGAEQYF
TGTGCCAGCAGCGGACGGGGCGCCGAGCAGTACTTC
>.|TRBD2|TRBJ2-5|TRBV11-2
CASSLLGREETQYF
TGTGCCAGCAGCTTACTTGGGCGGGAGGAGACCCAGTACTTC
>.|.|TRBJ2-2|TRBV30
CAWRTMGGELFF
TGTGCCTGGAGGACGATGGGCGGGGAGCTGTTTTTT
>.|.|TRBJ2-5|TRBV19
CASSIDLGPHGGAVQETQYF
TGTGCCAGTAGTATAGATCTAGGCCCCCACGGCGGGGCCGTCCAAGAGACCCAGTACTTC
>.|.|TRBJ2-3|TRBV7-6
CASSLELGRTDTQYF
TGTGCCAGCAGCTTAGAGTTAGGCCGCACAGATACGCAGTATTTT